Below are 9 T cell receptor beta chains sequenced from a single sample in a study of blood T cell repertoires in COVID-19. The repertoire was sequenced with immunoSEQ multiplex PCR; TCRdb's copy has only in-frame clones and lacks some. The sample lists 150,000 to 200,000 clones; approximately 85% were seen once. The sequenced sample consisted of PBMCs or T cells enriched from blood (not recorded which). These receptors all come from a young woman who had recovered from COVID-19.

The chain has TRBV19 and TRBJ1-5; 8 nucleotides agree with TRBD1. The CDR3 is made up of 14 amino acids. The germline V gene encodes CDR1 LNHDA and CDR2 SQIVND (reference sequence). Trimming cost V 6 bases and J 6 bases; bases outside gene matches: 7. CDR3 loop: CASSLGGQGQPQHF. The CDR3 nucleotides are TGTGCCAGTAGCCTAGGCGGACAGGGTCAGCCCCAGCATTTT.

V is TRBV11-1 and J is TRBJ2-5, with D possibly being TRBD1 (6 bases). Germline V gene lookup returns CDR1 SGHAT and CDR2 FQDESV (reference sequence). The CDR3 contains 15 residues. Between the trimmed V and J ends, which lost 3 bases and 4 bases, there was a span of 15 bases. In DNA form, the CDR3 reads TGTGCCAGCAGCTTTCCAACAGGGACCGGAGAGACCCAGTACTTC. Protein product: CASSFPTGTGETQYF.

V usage is TRBV29-1 and J usage is TRBJ1-2, with 7 bases aligning to TRBD1. The V gene's germline CDR1 is SQVTM and CDR2 ANQGSEA. With 5 bases clipped from V and 0 bases from J, the junction kept 9 bases outside the gene matches. There are 15 residues in the CDR3. The CDR3 nucleotides are TGCAGCGTTACTGGGACAGTATGGCCTAACTATGGCTACACCTTC. Amino acids: CSVTGTVWPNYGYTF.

The V call is TRBV2, the J call TRBJ1-6; tentative D call: TRBD1 (6 bases). The length of the CDR3 is 15 residues. V lost 6 bases and J lost 7, with 16 bases in between. CDR1 SNHLY and CDR2 FYNNEI come from the germline V gene. In nucleotides, the CDR3 is TGTGCCAGCAGGGCGGGGGACACGTCGAATTCACCCCTCCACTTT. It is translated as CASRAGDTSNSPLHF.

This clone appeared once. The rearrangement uses TRBV18 and TRBJ1-5; D may be TRBD1 (5 bases). Between the trimmed V and J ends, which lost 3 bases and 2 bases, there was a span of 17 bases. CDR3 size: 17 residues. CDR1 is KGHSH and CDR2 is LQKENI in the germline V gene. The CDR3 DNA follows: TGTGCCAGCTCACCGACCCTTCAGGGAATGGGCAATCAGCCCCAGCATTTT. It specifies CASSPTLQGMGNQPQHF.

This chain uses TRBV13 with TRBJ2-1, with 13 bases lining up with TRBD2. V was clipped by 5 bases and J by 7 bases; unmatched bases: 17. Germline V gene sequence: CDR1 PRHDT, CDR2 FYEKMQ (reference sequence). The CDR3 length is 19 residues. CDR3 in DNA: TGTGCCAGCAGCCAATTCCCATTTCGGACTAGCGGGGGACTTAATGAGCAGTTCTTC. Protein product: CASSQFPFRTSGGLNEQFF.

This sequence joins TRBV30 and TRBJ2-7; D is possibly TRBD2 (6 bases). CDR1 and CDR2 from the germline V gene are GTSNPN and SVGIG (reference sequence). This CDR3 has 13 amino acids. Between the trimmed V and J ends, which lost 0 bases and 5 bases, there was a span of 11 bases. As DNA, the CDR3 is TGTGCCTGGAGTGTTGGAGGGTTTAACGAGCAGTACTTC. Its translation: CAWSVGGFNEQYF.

This chain uses TRBV7-8 with TRBJ2-7; 9 bases match TRBD1. The germline V gene has CDR1 SGHVS and CDR2 FQNEAQ. The junction had 12 bases not matched to a gene; V was cut back by 2 bases and J by 4 bases. The CDR3 sequence is 17 residues long. CDR3: CASSLTRPTGGFYEQYF. CDR3 in DNA: TGTGCCAGCAGCTTAACCCGACCGACAGGGGGATTTTACGAGCAGTACTTC.

The V call is TRBV27, the J call TRBJ1-2, with 7 bases matching TRBD1. V lost 7 bases to trimming and J lost 1 base; unmatched junction nucleotides: 6. Germline V gives CDR1 MNHEY, CDR2 SMNVEV (reference sequence). CDR3 length: 14 amino acids. The CDR3 DNA sequence: TGTGCCAGCAATAAGACAGGGAATAACTATGGCTACACCTTC. Protein sequence: CASNKTGNNYGYTF.